Listed below are T cell receptor beta chains from one sample, sequenced in a study of CD8+ T cells in alopecia areata. Sequencing used immunoSEQ multiplex PCR; TCRdb keeps in-frame clones, though not all of them. The sample contains roughly 92,000 clones, approximately 70% of which appear only once. The material was CD8+ T cells sorted from blood, obtained at approximately week 45, from a patient treated with tofacitinib. These receptor sequences come from a human donor with alopecia areata. Both conserved end residues are part of each CDR3. The order of the fields is clone size, D gene, J gene, V gene, CDR3 protein, CDR3 DNA. The D gene is left open where the match is weak. The size of a clone is reported for some rows only, either as once, few or many, or as a class for expanded clones.

NA | NA | TRBJ1-1 | TRBV19 | CASSDGRGYTEAFF | TGTGCCAGTAGCGATGGCCGGGGGTACACTGAAGCTTTCTTT
NA | TRBD2 | TRBJ2-1 | TRBV25-1 | CASSASGGVYEQFF | TGTGCCAGCAGTGCTAGCGGGGGGGTTTATGAGCAGTTCTTC
NA | TRBD2 | TRBJ2-5 | TRBV7-8 | CASSLLAGNPEETQYF | TGTGCCAGCAGCTTACTAGCGGGGAACCCAGAAGAGACCCAGTACTTC
few | NA | TRBJ1-4 | TRBV30 | CAWKPPGEEKLFF | TGTGCCTGGAAGCCCCCCGGGGAGGAAAAACTGTTTTTT
NA | TRBD1 | TRBJ2-5 | TRBV5-1 | CASGPQGQLQETQYF | TGCGCCAGCGGCCCACAGGGACAGCTACAAGAGACCCAGTACTTC
NA | NA | TRBJ2-1 | TRBV4-3 | CASSQDRGALYNEQFF | TGCGCCAGCAGCCAAGATCGAGGGGCGCTTTACAATGAGCAGTTCTTC
NA | NA | TRBJ1-6 | TRBV4-1 | CASSQDSGRSNSPLHF | TGCGCCAGCAGCCAAGATTCGGGACGGAGTAATTCACCCCTCCACTTT
few | NA | TRBJ2-1 | TRBV7-8 | CASSLAFASVDNEQFF | TGTGCCAGCAGCTTAGCATTCGCCAGTGTTGACAATGAGCAGTTCTTC
NA | NA | TRBJ2-1 | TRBV11-2 | CASSLEVYNEQFF | TGTGCCAGCAGCTTAGAAGTTTACAATGAGCAGTTCTTC
NA | NA | TRBJ2-6 | TRBV4-1 | CASSQLTIPSSGANVLTF | TGCGCCAGCAGCCAACTGACAATCCCATCCTCTGGGGCCAACGTCCTGACTTTC
NA | NA | TRBJ2-7 | TRBV27 | CASSLSSEPGHYSYEQYF | TGTGCCAGCAGTTTATCGAGTGAACCGGGACATTACTCCTACGAGCAGTACTTC
few | NA | TRBJ1-5 | TRBV9 | CASSVGGDSNQPQHF | TGTGCCAGCAGCGTAGGCGGCGACTCGAATCAGCCCCAGCATTTT
NA | NA | TRBJ2-2 | TRBV7-9 | CASSLLSNTGELFF | TGTGCCAGCAGCCTACTTAGCAACACCGGGGAGCTGTTTTTT
NA | NA | TRBJ2-1 | TRBV29-1 | CSVEFQYNEQFF | TGCAGCGTTGAATTCCAATACAATGAGCAGTTCTTC
NA | NA | TRBJ1-4 | TRBV2 | CASSEMSDEKLFF | TGTGCCAGCAGTGAAATGTCGGACGAAAAACTGTTTTTT
NA | NA | TRBJ2-7 | TRBV2 | CASSEFRGREQYF | TGTGCCAGCAGTGAATTTAGGGGCCGCGAGCAGTACTTC
NA | TRBD1 | TRBJ1-4 | TRBV15 | CATSRSRDRGEKLFF | TGTGCCACCAGCAGATCCCGGGACAGGGGTGAAAAACTGTTTTTT
NA | NA | TRBJ2-3 | TRBV4-3 | CASSQGPLSTDTQYF | TGCGCCAGCAGCCAAGGCCCCCTTAGCACAGATACGCAGTATTTT
NA | TRBD2 | TRBJ2-2 | TRBV4-3 | CASSQDMSSGTGELFF | TGCGCCAGCAGCCAAGATATGTCTAGCGGAACCGGGGAGCTGTTTTTT
NA | NA | TRBJ2-7 | TRBV5-1 | CASSPGGIAYEQYF | TGCGCCAGCAGCCCAGGGGGGATCGCTTACGAGCAGTACTTC
few | NA | TRBJ2-2 | TRBV30 | CAWTGTGELFF | TGTGCCTGGACGGGGACCGGGGAGCTGTTTTTT
few | TRBD1 | TRBJ1-6 | TRBV19 | CASSLPQGEGNSPLHF | TGTGCCAGTAGTTTACCCCAGGGGGAAGGTAATTCACCCCTCCACTTT
NA | NA | TRBJ1-6 | TRBV14 | CASSQGDDSPLHF | TGTGCCAGCAGCCAAGGAGACGATTCACCCCTCCACTTT
NA | NA | TRBJ1-1 | TRBV14 | CASSQQRYTEAFF | TGTGCCAGCAGCCAACAAAGGTACACTGAAGCTTTCTTT
few | NA | TRBJ2-7 | TRBV4-1 | CASSQDVHGPYEQYF | TGCGCCAGCAGCCAAGATGTCCACGGGCCCTACGAGCAGTACTTC
NA | TRBD1 | TRBJ2-1 | TRBV12-5 | CASGLAGTGYNEQFF | TGTGCTAGTGGTTTGGCCGGGACAGGGTACAATGAGCAGTTCTTC
NA | NA | TRBJ1-1 | TRBV25-1 | CATWGTEAFF | TGTGCCACCTGGGGAACTGAAGCTTTCTTT
NA | NA | TRBJ2-7 | TRBV30 | CAWSESYEQYF | TGTGCCTGGAGTGAGTCCTACGAGCAGTACTTC
few | NA | TRBJ2-7 | TRBV14 | CASSQQGVSYEQYF | TGTGCCAGCAGCCAGCAAGGGGTCTCCTACGAGCAGTACTTC
NA | NA | TRBJ2-4 | TRBV7-8 | CASSQGRGMNIQYF | TGTGCCAGCAGTCAAGGGAGAGGGATGAACATTCAGTACTTC
NA | NA | TRBJ1-1 | TRBV30 | CAWSVQHFEAFF | TGTGCCTGGAGTGTACAGCATTTTGAAGCTTTCTTT
few | TRBD1 | TRBJ2-5 | TRBV4-1 | CASSQDLATGWKTQYF | TGCGCCAGCAGCCAAGATCTTGCGACAGGGTGGAAGACCCAGTACTTC
NA | TRBD1 | TRBJ1-2 | TRBV7-2 | CASSSGQAYGYTF | TGTGCCAGCAGCTCAGGACAGGCCTATGGCTACACCTTC
NA | NA | TRBJ2-2 | TRBV19 | CASSIDLTGELFF | TGTGCCAGTAGTATAGACTTGACCGGGGAGCTGTTTTTT
NA | NA | TRBJ1-5 | TRBV19 | CATSDTFHQPQHF | TGTGCCACTTCTGACACTTTTCATCAGCCCCAGCATTTT
NA | TRBD1 | TRBJ2-3 | TRBV27 | CASSLGQGVMAQYF | TGTGCCAGCAGTTTAGGTCAGGGGGTCATGGCGCAGTATTTT